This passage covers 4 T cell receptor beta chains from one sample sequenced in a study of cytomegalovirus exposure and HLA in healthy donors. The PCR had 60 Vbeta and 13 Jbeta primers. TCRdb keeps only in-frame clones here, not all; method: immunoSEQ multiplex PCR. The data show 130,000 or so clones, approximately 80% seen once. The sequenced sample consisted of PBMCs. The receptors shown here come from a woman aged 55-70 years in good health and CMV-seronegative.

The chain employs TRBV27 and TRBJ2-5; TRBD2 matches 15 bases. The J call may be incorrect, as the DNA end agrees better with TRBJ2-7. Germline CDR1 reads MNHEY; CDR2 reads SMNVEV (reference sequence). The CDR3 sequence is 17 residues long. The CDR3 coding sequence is TGTGCCAGCAGTTTGGGGCCGGGACTAGCGGGAGGCTACGAGCAGTACTTC. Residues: CASSLGPGLAGGYEQYF.

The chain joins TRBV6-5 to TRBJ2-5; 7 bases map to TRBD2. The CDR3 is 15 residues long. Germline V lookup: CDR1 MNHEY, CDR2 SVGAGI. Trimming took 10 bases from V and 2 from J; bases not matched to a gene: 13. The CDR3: CATQLAGVGQETQYF. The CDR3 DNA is TGTGCCACCCAGCTGGCGGGGGTGGGGCAAGAGACCCAGTACTTC.

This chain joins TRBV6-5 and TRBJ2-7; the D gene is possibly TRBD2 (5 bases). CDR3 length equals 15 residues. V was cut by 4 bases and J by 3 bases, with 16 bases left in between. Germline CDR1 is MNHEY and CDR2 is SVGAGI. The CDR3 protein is CASSSLAAGYYEQYF. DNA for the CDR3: TGTGCCAGCAGTTCTCTTGCGGCGGGTTACTACGAGCAGTACTTC.

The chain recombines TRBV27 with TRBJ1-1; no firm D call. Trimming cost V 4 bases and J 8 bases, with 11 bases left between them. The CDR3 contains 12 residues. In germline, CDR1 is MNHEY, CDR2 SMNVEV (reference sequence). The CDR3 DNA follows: TGTGCCAGCAGTTGGCGAGGCAGCGAAGCTTTCTTT. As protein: CASSWRGSEAFF.